These 23 T cell receptor beta chains were sequenced from one sample in a study of T-cell reconstitution after alpha-beta-depleted transplantation in children. The TCRbeta library incorporated unique molecular identifiers. TCRdb reprocessed the PCR reads with MiXCR, giving one entry per CDR3 protein. The sample records about 610,000 distinct CDR3 sequences, roughly 10% being singletons. The source was PBMCs from the stem cell graft donor, collected from the stem cell graft. Receptors originate from a human donor who donated a stem cell graft to a child with acute myeloid leukemia.

There are many counts of this clonotype. The chain couples TRBV7-2 to TRBJ2-1, with 7 bases lining up with TRBD1. Germline lookup yields CDR1 SGHTA and CDR2 FQGNSA. Germline trimming cut 7 bases from V and 5 bases from J; bases unmatched to any gene: 5. The CDR3 length is 13 residues. The CDR3 nucleotides are TGTGCCAGCATTTGGACAGGAGACAATGAGCAGTTCTTC. Translated, it gives CASIWTGDNEQFF.

The chain uses TRBV27 and TRBJ2-1, with D possibly being TRBD2 (6 bases). The CDR3 has 16 residues. V dropped 0 bases and J dropped 9 bases, with 18 bases sitting between them. Germline V CDR1 and CDR2: MNHEY, SMNVEV (reference sequence). CDR3 loop: CASSLSSSAPSGEQFF. CDR3 bases: TGTGCCAGCAGTTTATCTTCTAGCGCGCCCTCGGGTGAGCAGTTCTTC.

This clonotype was counted many times. One end of the junction varies from germline; a read error may be responsible. In DNA, the CDR3 is TGTGCCAGCAGATTAGCGGGAGGCCACTCCTACGAGCAGTACTTC. Protein: CASRLAGGHSYEQYF. The V call is TRBV12-3 or TRBV12-4, the J call TRBJ2-7, with TRBD2 matching over 10 bases. This CDR3 contains 15 residues.

This clonotype was seen repeatedly, ten times or more. The rearrangement joins TRBV6-5 to TRBJ2-7, with 8 bases identical to TRBD2. This CDR3 region has 15 residues. CDR1 MNHEY and CDR2 SVGAGI come from the germline V gene. The V and J ends lost 4 bases and 7 bases, in that order; junction bases with no gene match: 12. The CDR3 DNA is TGTGCCAGCAGTTCCTTAGCGGGATCTTCGGGGGAGCAGTACTTC. This codes for CASSSLAGSSGEQYF.

V and J are TRBV11-2 and TRBJ2-7; tentative D call: TRBD1 (5 bases). The germline CDR1 and CDR2 sequences are SGHAT and FQNNGV. The CDR3 has 18 residues. Trimming pared 1 base from V and 3 bases from J, leaving 22 bases between. CDR3 sequence reads: CASSLGAGKGVADYEQYF. The DNA of the CDR3 is TGTGCCAGCAGCTTAGGGGCCGGCAAAGGGGTAGCCGACTACGAGCAGTACTTC.

This clonotype was recorded many times. The chain links TRBV7-9 to TRBJ2-1; D possibly uses TRBD1 or TRBD2 (5 bases each). In germline, CDR1 is SEHNR, CDR2 FQNEAQ (reference sequence). Trimming shortened V by 4 bases and J by 5 bases, and 15 bases separated the two germline ends. The CDR3 totals 15 residues. CDR3: CASSSRGTENNEQFF. In nucleotides, the CDR3 is TGTGCCAGCAGCTCACGTGGGACGGAGAACAATGAGCAGTTCTTC.

The rearrangement links TRBV20-1 to TRBJ1-5; D remains ambiguous. The CDR3 is 13 amino acids. Germline assignment: CDR1 DFQATT and CDR2 SNEGSKA (reference sequence). The ends were cut back, 5 bases at V and 2 bases at J, with 10 bases in the middle. Written as DNA, the CDR3 is TGCAGTGCTCGACTCGAGGGCAATCAGCCCCAGCATTTT. It encodes CSARLEGNQPQHF.

The rearrangement joins TRBV7-2 to TRBJ2-7, with D maybe TRBD1 (5 bases). The V end lost 5 bases, the J end lost 0 bases, and 11 bases lay between the germline ends. This CDR3 has 14 amino acids. Germline V lookup: CDR1 SGHTA, CDR2 FQGNSA. The CDR3 DNA sequence: TGTGCCAGCAGCCGAAGGGGAAGCTCCTACGAGCAGTACTTC. It translates to CASSRRGSSYEQYF.

The chain couples TRBV2 to TRBJ2-5, with 10 bases fitting TRBD2. CDR1 and CDR2 from the germline V gene are SNHLY and FYNNEI. V dropped 6 bases and J dropped 1; count of bases not matched to a gene: 5. CDR3 length equals 15 residues. The CDR3 is CASSRLAGTQETQYF. The CDR3 DNA reads TGTGCCAGCAGCCGACTAGCGGGTACCCAAGAGACCCAGTACTTC.

This clonotype was seen ten or more times. The rearrangement joins TRBV29-1 to TRBJ2-5, with D unclear. The CDR3 is 12 amino acids. Trimming stripped 4 bases from V and 0 bases from J, with 6 bases between. Germline CDR1 reads SQVTM; CDR2 reads ANQGSEA. The CDR3 DNA sequence: TGCAGCGTTGTAGGGTACCAAGAGACCCAGTACTTC. The encoded protein is CSVVGYQETQYF.

The CDR3 reads CSASWDTNRVVQYF. DNA of the CDR3: TGCAGTGCTAGTTGGGACACGAACCGGGTGGTGCAGTACTTC. The chain couples TRBV20-1 to TRBJ2-7; TRBD1 is a possible D gene (6 bases). There are 14 residues in the CDR3. Germline assignment: CDR1 DFQATT and CDR2 SNEGSKA (reference sequence). V was shortened by 3 bases and J by 9 bases, with 21 bases between the two germline ends.

In this sample, this clonotype turned up a few times. The DNA for the CDR3 is TGCAGTGCTAGACCCGGGACAGGGGGGAGCTATGGCTACACCTTC. It yields the protein CSARPGTGGSYGYTF. This sequence joins TRBV20-1 and TRBJ1-2; 11 bases fit TRBD1. The CDR3 has 15 residues. V shed 2 bases and J 4 bases; nucleotides not matched to a gene: 6. Germline CDR1 is DFQATT and CDR2 is SNEGSKA (reference sequence).

A few counts support this clonotype. The rearrangement uses TRBV7-9 and TRBJ2-5; either TRBD1 or TRBD2 may supply D (5 bases each). Trimming left V 5 bases short and J 4 bases short, with 23 bases between. This CDR3 contains 17 residues. Per germline, CDR1 SEHNR and CDR2 FQNEAQ (reference sequence). The DNA for the CDR3 is TGTGCCAGCAGCAATCCCTCCGGGACCATTTTCGGAGAGACCCAGTACTTC. Translating gives CASSNPSGTIFGETQYF.

Note on this clonotype: Possible read error: a much larger clone is one base away. Here the CDR3 omits its conserved ending phenylalanine or tryptophan, so a read error is the likely source. It is unclear where the CDR3 begins or ends on the DNA, so no DNA is shown, and the CDR3 is as TCRdb lists it. The chain recombines TRBV29-1 with TRBJ1-2; TRBD1, as called in the table, went unchecked against the DNA. Germline lookup yields CDR1 SQVTM and CDR2 ANQGSEA. The CDR3 region is 14 residues in length, termini included. The chain's CDR3 is CSVRTGGAYYGYTC.

The chain links TRBV28 to TRBJ2-7; 13 bases agree with TRBD2. CDR1 and CDR2 (germline): MDHEN, SYDVKM. J gave up 0 bases and V 3 bases, and 5 bases lay outside the gene matches. The CDR3 covers 17 residues. Here the CDR3 DNA reads TGTGCCAGCAGTTTGGGGACTAGCGGGACGATCTCCTACGAGCAGTACTTC. As protein: CASSLGTSGTISYEQYF.

This clonotype was counted many times. The genes are TRBV28 and TRBJ1-1; D is possibly TRBD1 (5 bases). The germline gives CDR1 MDHEN, CDR2 SYDVKM. Trimming removed 6 bases at V and 1 base at J, with 12 bases between. The CDR3 loop spans 14 amino acids. CDR3: CASRAPGENTEAFF. CDR3 coding DNA: TGTGCCAGCAGGGCCCCGGGGGAGAACACTGAAGCTTTCTTT.

This clonotype appeared a few times. V gene TRBV2 combines with J gene TRBJ2-5, with 9 positions matching TRBD1. The CDR3 length is 15 residues. The trim removed 8 bases at V and 1 base at J, leaving 8 bases unmatched. From germline, CDR1 is SNHLY and CDR2 FYNNEI. CDR3 region: CASRRTGAPQETQYF. The CDR3 DNA reads as TGTGCCAGCCGAAGGACAGGGGCTCCCCAAGAGACCCAGTACTTC.

The chain employs TRBV20-1 and TRBJ2-7; TRBD2 is a possible D gene (6 bases). The V and J ends lost 5 bases and 4 bases respectively, with 12 bases between them. CDR1 is DFQATT, CDR2 SNEGSKA, per germline (reference sequence). CDR3 length equals 12 residues. The DNA of the CDR3 is TGCAGTGCTGCAGGGAGGTTATACGAGCAGTACTTC. The encoded protein is CSAAGRLYEQYF.

The genes are TRBV4-3 and TRBJ2-3; no firm D call. The germline V gene encodes CDR1 LGHNA and CDR2 YSLEER. The CDR3 contains 14 residues. Trimming pared 3 bases from V and 1 base from J, leaving 8 bases between. The CDR3 DNA reads as TGCGCCAGCAGCCAGTTCCTCCGCACAGATACGCAGTATTTT. Translated: CASSQFLRTDTQYF.

This clonotype appeared many times. This sequence joins TRBV29-1 and TRBJ2-2, with D perhaps TRBD2 (5 bases). The CDR3 length is 15 residues. Per germline, CDR1 SQVTM and CDR2 ANQGSEA. Trimming took off 4 bases at V and 1 base at J, with 13 bases between the two ends. Here the CDR3 reads CSVVIAGMNTGELFF. The CDR3 DNA reads TGCAGCGTTGTGATTGCGGGTATGAACACCGGGGAGCTGTTTTTT.

This rearrangement joins TRBV28 to TRBJ2-3; TRBD2 aligns across 7 bases. With 10 bases clipped from V and 3 bases from J, the junction kept 10 bases outside the gene matches. This CDR3 has 14 amino acids. Looked up from germline, CDR1 is MDHEN and CDR2 is SYDVKM. The CDR3: CAITGGRITDTQYF. DNA for the CDR3: TGTGCCATCACCGGGGGGAGGATTACAGATACGCAGTATTTT.

This clonotype turned up a few times. The chain couples TRBV3-1 to TRBJ1-5; no clear D gene. CDR3 size: 15 residues. Per the germline V gene, CDR1 is LGHDT and CDR2 is YNNKEL (reference sequence). V gave up 0 bases and J gave up 6 bases, with 12 bases separating them. The CDR3, as DNA: TGTGCCAGCAGCCAAGAGGGTGGGTATGGTCAGCCCCAGCATTTT. Its translation: CASSQEGGYGQPQHF.

This clonotype was observed a few times. This chain uses TRBV28 with TRBJ2-7; maybe TRBD2 (6 bases). The CDR3 length is 16 residues. Germline loops: CDR1 MDHEN, CDR2 SYDVKM. V gave up 3 bases and J gave up 2 bases, with 17 bases separating them. The DNA of the CDR3 is TGTGCCAGCAGTTTTCACCTAGCGCACCTGACCTACGAGCAGTACTTC. It yields the protein CASSFHLAHLTYEQYF.